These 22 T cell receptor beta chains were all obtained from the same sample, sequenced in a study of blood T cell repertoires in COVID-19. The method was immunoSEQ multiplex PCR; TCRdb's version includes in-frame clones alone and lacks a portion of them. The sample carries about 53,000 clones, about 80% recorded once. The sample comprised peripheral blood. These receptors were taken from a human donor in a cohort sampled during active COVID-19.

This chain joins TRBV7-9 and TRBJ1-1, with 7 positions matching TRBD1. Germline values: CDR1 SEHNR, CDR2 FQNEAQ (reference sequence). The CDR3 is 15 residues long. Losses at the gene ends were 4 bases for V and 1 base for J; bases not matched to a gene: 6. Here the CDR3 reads CASSSRRGQNTEAFF. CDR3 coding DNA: TGTGCCAGCAGCTCGCGTAGGGGGCAGAACACTGAAGCTTTCTTT.

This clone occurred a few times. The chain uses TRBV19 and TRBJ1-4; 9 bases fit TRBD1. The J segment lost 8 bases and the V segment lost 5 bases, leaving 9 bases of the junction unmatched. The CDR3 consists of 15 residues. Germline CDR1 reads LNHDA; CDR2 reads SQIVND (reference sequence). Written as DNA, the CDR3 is TGTGCCAGTAGTGTTCCGGGACAGGGAGGCGAAAAACTGTTTTTT. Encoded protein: CASSVPGQGGEKLFF.

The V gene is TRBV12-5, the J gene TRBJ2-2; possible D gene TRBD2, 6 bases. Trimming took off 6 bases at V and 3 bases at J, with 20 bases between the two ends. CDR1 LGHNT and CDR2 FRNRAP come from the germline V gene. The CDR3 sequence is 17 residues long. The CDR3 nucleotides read TGTGCTAGTGGATCCTTCACCGGGGGTAGGGACACCGGGGAGCTGTTTTTT. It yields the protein CASGSFTGGRDTGELFF.

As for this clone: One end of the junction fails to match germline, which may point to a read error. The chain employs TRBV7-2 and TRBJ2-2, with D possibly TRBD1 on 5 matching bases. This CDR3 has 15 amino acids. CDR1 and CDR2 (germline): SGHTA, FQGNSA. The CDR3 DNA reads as TGTGCCAGCAGTTTAGGGGCCTTTAACACCGGGGAGCTGTTTTTT. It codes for CASSLGAFNTGELFF.

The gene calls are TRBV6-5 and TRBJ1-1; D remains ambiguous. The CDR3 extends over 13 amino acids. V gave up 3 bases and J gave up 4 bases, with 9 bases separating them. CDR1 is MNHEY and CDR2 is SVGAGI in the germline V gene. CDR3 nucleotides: TGTGCCAGCAGTTATCTTCGGGGCACTGAAGCTTTCTTT. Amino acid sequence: CASSYLRGTEAFF.

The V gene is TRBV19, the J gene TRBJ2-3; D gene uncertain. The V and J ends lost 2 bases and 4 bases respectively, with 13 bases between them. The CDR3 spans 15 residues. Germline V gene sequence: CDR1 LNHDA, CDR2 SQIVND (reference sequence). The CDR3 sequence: CASSISSLSADTQYF. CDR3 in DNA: TGTGCCAGTAGTATATCCTCCTTGTCAGCAGATACGCAGTATTTT. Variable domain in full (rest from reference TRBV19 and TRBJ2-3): DGGITQSPKYLFRKEGQNVTLSCEQNLNHDAMYWYRQDPGQGLRLIYYSQIVNDFQKGDIAEGYSVSREKKESFPLTVTSAQKNPTAFYLCASSISSLSADTQYFGPGTRLTVL.

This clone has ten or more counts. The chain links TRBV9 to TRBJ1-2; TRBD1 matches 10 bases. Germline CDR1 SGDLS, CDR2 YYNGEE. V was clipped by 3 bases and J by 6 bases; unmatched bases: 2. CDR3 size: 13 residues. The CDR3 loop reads CASSAGTGDGYTF. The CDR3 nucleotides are TGTGCCAGCAGCGCAGGGACAGGGGATGGCTACACCTTC.

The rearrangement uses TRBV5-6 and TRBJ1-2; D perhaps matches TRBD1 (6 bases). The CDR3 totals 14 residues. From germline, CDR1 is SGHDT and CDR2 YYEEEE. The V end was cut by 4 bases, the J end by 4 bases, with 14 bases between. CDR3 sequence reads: CASSRGTLPYGYTF. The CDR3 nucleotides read TGTGCCAGCAGCAGGGGGACACTGCCCTATGGCTACACCTTC.

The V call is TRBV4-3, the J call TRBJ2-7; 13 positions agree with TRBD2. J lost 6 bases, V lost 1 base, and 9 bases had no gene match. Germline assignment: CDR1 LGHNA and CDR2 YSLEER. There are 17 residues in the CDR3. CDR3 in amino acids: CASSQGTSGGAGSEQYF. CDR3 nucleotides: TGCGCCAGCAGCCAAGGCACTAGCGGGGGGGCGGGGAGCGAGCAGTACTTC.

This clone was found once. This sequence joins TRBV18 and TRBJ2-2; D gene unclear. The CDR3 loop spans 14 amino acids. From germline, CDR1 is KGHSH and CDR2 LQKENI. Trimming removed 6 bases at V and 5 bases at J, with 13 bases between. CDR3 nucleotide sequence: TGTGCCAGCTCGCGTAGTCAAACGACCGGGGAGCTGTTTTTT. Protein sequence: CASSRSQTTGELFF.

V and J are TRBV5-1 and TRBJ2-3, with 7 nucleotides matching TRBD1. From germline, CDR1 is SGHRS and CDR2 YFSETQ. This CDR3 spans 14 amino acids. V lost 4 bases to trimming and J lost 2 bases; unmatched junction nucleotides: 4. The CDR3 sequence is CASSLGQVTDTQYF. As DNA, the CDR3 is TGCGCCAGCAGCCTTGGACAGGTCACAGATACGCAGTATTTT.

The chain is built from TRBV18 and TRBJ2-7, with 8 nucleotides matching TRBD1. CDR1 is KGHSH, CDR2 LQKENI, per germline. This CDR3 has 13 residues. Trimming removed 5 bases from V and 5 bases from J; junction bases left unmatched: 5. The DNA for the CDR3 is TGTGCCAGCTCAGGACAGGGTTTGGACGAGCAGTACTTC. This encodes CASSGQGLDEQYF.

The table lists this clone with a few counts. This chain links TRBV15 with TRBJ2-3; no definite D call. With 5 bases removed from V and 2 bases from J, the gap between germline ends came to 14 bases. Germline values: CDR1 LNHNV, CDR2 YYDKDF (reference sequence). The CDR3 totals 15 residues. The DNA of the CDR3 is TGTGCCACCAGCTTCCCCACCGAGGCCACAGATACGCAGTATTTT. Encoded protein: CATSFPTEATDTQYF.

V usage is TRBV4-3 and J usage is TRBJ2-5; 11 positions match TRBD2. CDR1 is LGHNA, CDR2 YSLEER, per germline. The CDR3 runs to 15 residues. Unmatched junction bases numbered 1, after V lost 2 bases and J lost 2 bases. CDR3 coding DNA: TGCGCCAGCAGCCAAACTAGCGGGAGTCAAGAGACCCAGTACTTC. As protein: CASSQTSGSQETQYF.

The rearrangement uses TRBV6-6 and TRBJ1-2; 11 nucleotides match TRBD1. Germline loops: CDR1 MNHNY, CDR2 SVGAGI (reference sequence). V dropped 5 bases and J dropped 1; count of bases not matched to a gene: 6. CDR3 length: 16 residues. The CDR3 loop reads CASSRGTGGYNYGYTF. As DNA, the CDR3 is TGTGCCAGCAGTCGAGGGACAGGGGGTTATAACTATGGCTACACCTTC.

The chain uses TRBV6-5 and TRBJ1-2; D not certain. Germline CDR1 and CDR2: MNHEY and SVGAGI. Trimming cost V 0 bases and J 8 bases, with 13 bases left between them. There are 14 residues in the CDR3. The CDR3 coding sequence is TGTGCCAGCAGTTACTCGGACGGCTCGGGAGGCTACACCTTC. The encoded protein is CASSYSDGSGGYTF.

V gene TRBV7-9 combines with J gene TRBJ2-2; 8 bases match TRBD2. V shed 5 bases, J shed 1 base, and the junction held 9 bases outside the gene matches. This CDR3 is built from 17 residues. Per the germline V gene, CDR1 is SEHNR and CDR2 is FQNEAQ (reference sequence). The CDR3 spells CASSPQKSGGNTGELFF. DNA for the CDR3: TGTGCCAGCAGCCCCCAGAAGAGCGGGGGGAACACCGGGGAGCTGTTTTTT.

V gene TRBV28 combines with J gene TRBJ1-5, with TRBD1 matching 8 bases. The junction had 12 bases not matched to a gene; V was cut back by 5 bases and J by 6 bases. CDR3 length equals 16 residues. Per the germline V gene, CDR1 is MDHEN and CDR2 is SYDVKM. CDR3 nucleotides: TGTGCCAGCAGTCCACGGACAGGGTGGGGAGGTCAGCCCCAGCATTTT. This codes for CASSPRTGWGGQPQHF.

The CDR3 DNA is TGTGCCACCAGCAGAGATCTTCGGGCGCAGTATTTT. Amino acid sequence: CATSRDLRAQYF. The J gene is TRBJ2-3, the V gene TRBV15; D is unclear. V lost 0 bases to trimming and J lost 10 bases, with 8 bases between them. The CDR3 has 12 residues. CDR1 is LNHNV and CDR2 is YYDKDF in the germline V gene (reference sequence). The full variable domain, completed using reference TRBV15 and TRBJ2-3, is DAMVIQNPRYQVTQFGKPVTLSCSQTLNHNVMYWYQQKSSQAPKLLFHYYDKDFNNEADTPDNFQSRRPNTSFCFLDIRSPGLGDTAMYLCATSRDLRAQYFGPGTRLTVL.

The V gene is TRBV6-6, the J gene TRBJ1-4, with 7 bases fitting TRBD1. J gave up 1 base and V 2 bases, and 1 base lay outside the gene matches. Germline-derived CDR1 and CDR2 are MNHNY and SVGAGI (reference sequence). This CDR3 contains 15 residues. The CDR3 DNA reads TGTGCCAGCAGTTACGGGGACAGAACTAATGAAAAACTGTTTTTT. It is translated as CASSYGDRTNEKLFF.

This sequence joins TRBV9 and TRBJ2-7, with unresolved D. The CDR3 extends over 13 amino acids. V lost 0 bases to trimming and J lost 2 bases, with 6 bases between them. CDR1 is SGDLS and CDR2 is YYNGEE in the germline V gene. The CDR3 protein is CASSVDLTYEQYF. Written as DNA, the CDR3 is TGTGCCAGCAGCGTAGACCTAACCTACGAGCAGTACTTC.

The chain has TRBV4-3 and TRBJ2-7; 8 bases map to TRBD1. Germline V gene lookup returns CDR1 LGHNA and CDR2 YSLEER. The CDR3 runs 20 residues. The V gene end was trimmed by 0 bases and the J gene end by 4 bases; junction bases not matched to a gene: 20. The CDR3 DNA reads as TGCGCCAGCAGCCAAGATTGGTTTATCAGGGGTGGACAGGGACTTTACGAGCAGTACTTC. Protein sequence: CASSQDWFIRGGQGLYEQYF.